This TCR beta chain is from a study of Graves' ophthalmopathy and Graves' hyperthyroidism. Study-level points and caveats: In blood appeared most of the expanded thyroid clonotypes whose frequency exceeded 0.001.

V shed 4 bases and J 9 bases; nucleotides not matched to a gene: 4. CDR3 length: 14 amino acids. Germline lookup yields CDR1 SGDLS and CDR2 YYNGEE. CDR3 regions of TCR beta were amplified from RNA transcripts. HTBI primers were used in a first-round RT-PCR, which preceded a second-round multiplex PCR. One entry per CDR3 protein results from TCRdb running MiXCR on the multiplex PCR reads. This sample has roughly 700,000 distinct CDR3 sequences, with roughly 40% found just once. Ophthalmopathy donors showed moderate-to-severe activity, CAS ≥3, NOSPECS ≥4 and a duration under 3 months. Additional autoimmune diseases, uncontrolled infections, pregnancy or lactation disqualified patients. This clonotype was found many times. What it binds is unknown.

The TCR originated in an adult man with Graves' ophthalmopathy. The rearrangement uses TRBV9 and TRBJ1-6; TRBD1 aligns across 10 bases. What was sequenced was peripheral blood. The CDR3 nucleotides are TGTGCCAGCAGCAGCCGGGACAGGGGTTCACCCCTCCACTTT. Protein product: CASSSRDRGSPLHF.